Given below is one T cell receptor (beta chain) in context. Antigen specificity is unknown. The protocol was immunoSEQ multiplex PCR, while the TCRdb copy is restricted to in-frame clones and leaves out a portion. The data show about 47,000 clones, with roughly four fifths seen just once and over 1.5% held by the top ten. This sample was included in a study of OX40 agonist ivuxolimab in advanced cancers. Background on the study: Given to patients was ivuxolimab, an agonistic anti-OX40 (CD134) antibody. General study findings and limits: The authors also found low normalized T-cell clonal expansion in some nonresponders.

The CDR3 spans 16 residues. CDR1 is WNHNN and CDR2 is SYGVQD in the germline V gene (reference sequence). With 3 bases clipped from V and 2 bases from J, the junction kept 7 bases outside the gene matches. The receptor's source is an adult with an advanced solid tumor such as melanoma, head and neck, liver or kidney cancer. The specimen was CD4+ or CD8+ T cells sorted from blood, collected in a trial of the OX40 agonist ivuxolimab. The chain uses TRBV10-1 and TRBJ2-3; TRBD1 matches 8 bases. The CDR3 loop is CASSEGQGFYTDTQYF. CDR3 coding DNA: TGCGCCAGCAGTGAAGGACAGGGCTTTTACACAGATACGCAGTATTTT.